Listed below are T cell receptor beta chains from one sample, sequenced in a study of beta chain features in type 1 diabetes. The protocol was immunoSEQ multiplex PCR, while the TCRdb copy is restricted to in-frame clones and leaves out a portion. The sample carries 450,000 to 550,000 clones, 30% recorded once. The sequencing input was naive CD4+ T cells from blood. These receptors came from a man younger than 35 in good health. The CDR3 runs from the conserved cysteine through the conserved F or W. The D gene is left open where the match is weak. Size values are once, few and many counts, or a class for expanded clones, and some rows have none.

>TRBV2|NA|NA|TRBJ2-3
TGTGCCAGCAAAGCCGAGGGGGATACGCAGTATTTT
CASKAEGDTQYF
>TRBV19|TRBD1|NA|TRBJ2-1
TGTGCCAGTAGTATAGGTAGGACAGGTAACAATGAGCAGTTCTTC
CASSIGRTGNNEQFF
>TRBV29-1|TRBD1|few|TRBJ2-5
TGCAGCGTTGAAGGACCAGGGGGCGAGACCCAGTACTTC
CSVEGPGGETQYF
>TRBV7-2|TRBD2|few|TRBJ2-7
TGTGCCAGCAGCTTTCTCGGGAGGGCCTACGAGCAGTACTTC
CASSFLGRAYEQYF
>TRBV9|TRBD2|NA|TRBJ2-3
TGTGCCAGCAGCCCCCGACTAGCGGCCACAGATACGCAGTATTTT
CASSPRLAATDTQYF
>TRBV25-1|NA|NA|TRBJ2-5
TGTGCCAGCAGTGGACCCGAGGAGCGGTCCTACCAAGAGACCCAGTACTTC
CASSGPEERSYQETQYF
>TRBV4-3|NA|few|TRBJ2-1
TGCGCCAGCAGCCAAGATGCGGGGCTAGTAAGGGTCCGGGGGCAGTTCTTC
CASSQDAGLVRVRGQFF
>TRBV30|NA|NA|TRBJ2-7
TGTGCCTGGAGTTTATGGGGGGACGAGCAGTACTTC
CAWSLWGDEQYF
>TRBV19|TRBD2|NA|TRBJ2-7
TGTGCCAGTAGTGGCACCGGGACTAGCGGTGCCTACGAGCAGTACTTC
CASSGTGTSGAYEQYF
>TRBV30|NA|NA|TRBJ1-2
TGTGCCTGGAGTGTACGACTGGGCCGAGGACTCGTGGGCTATGGCTACACCTTC
CAWSVRLGRGLVGYGYTF
>TRBV30|NA|NA|TRBJ2-3
TGTGCCTGGAGTGTGGGGCGGGGTGGGCACTTGGATACGCAGTATTTT
CAWSVGRGGHLDTQYF
>TRBV29-1|NA|few|TRBJ1-3
TGCAGCGCCACCGGAAGGTCGGGAAACACCATATATTTT
CSATGRSGNTIYF
>TRBV5-4|TRBD2|NA|TRBJ2-1
TGTGCCAGCAGCACGGGACTAGCGGGAGACCGGCAGTTCTTC
CASSTGLAGDRQFF
>TRBV7-6|NA|NA|TRBJ2-3
TGTGCCAGCAGCTTAGCGACGGATGTGCCAGATACGCAGTATTTT
CASSLATDVPDTQYF
>TRBV30|NA|few|TRBJ1-1
TGTGCCTGGGGTCGGGACCTGAACACTGAAGCTTTCTTT
CAWGRDLNTEAFF
>TRBV7-3|TRBD2|few|TRBJ2-1
TGTGCCAGCAGCTTAGGGACTAGCGGGACAAATGAGCAGTTCTTC
CASSLGTSGTNEQFF
>TRBV30|NA|few|TRBJ2-3
TGTGCCTTACAGGTCGGCACAGATACGCAGTATTTT
CALQVGTDTQYF
>TRBV15|TRBD2|few|TRBJ2-3
TGTGCCACCACTCCATCGAGGACTAGCCCTGAAGATACGCAGTATTTT
CATTPSRTSPEDTQYF
>TRBV5-1|TRBD2|NA|TRBJ2-5
TGCGCCAGCACCCTAGCGGGGACAGAGGAGACCCAGTACTTC
CASTLAGTEETQYF
>TRBV29-1|NA|NA|TRBJ1-3
TGCAGCGTTGACACAGGACAGCGAAACACCATATATTTT
CSVDTGQRNTIYF
>TRBV5-1|NA|few|TRBJ2-1
TGCGCCAGCAGTGGAGTAACATCATACAATGAGCAGTTCTTC
CASSGVTSYNEQFF
>TRBV30|NA|NA|TRBJ1-2
TGTGCCTGGATGAACGAGGGCTACACCTTC
CAWMNEGYTF
>TRBV30|NA|NA|TRBJ2-7
TGTGCCTGGAGTGTTTGGAACGAGCAGTACTTC
CAWSVWNEQYF
>TRBV7-3|TRBD2|NA|TRBJ2-1
TGTGCCAGCAGCCTCGGACTAGCGGGCAAGAATGAGCAGTTCTTC
CASSLGLAGKNEQFF
>TRBV20-1|NA|few|TRBJ2-1
TGCAGTGGGACGGCCTACAATGAGCAGTTCTTC
CSGTAYNEQFF
>TRBV7-2|TRBD1|few|TRBJ2-2
TGTGCCAGCAGTCCGGGACAGGGTAGAACCGGGGAGCTGTTTTTT
CASSPGQGRTGELFF
>TRBV5-1|NA|few|TRBJ2-4
TGCGCCAGCAGCCCTTTTACCAAAAACATTCAGTACTTC
CASSPFTKNIQYF
>TRBV18|NA|NA|TRBJ2-5
TGTGCCAGCTCGCTCGGGGAGACCCAGTACTTC
CASSLGETQYF
>TRBV5-1|NA|few|TRBJ1-2
TGCGCCAGCAGCTTGGGCCAAGCCTGGGTTGGCTACACCTTC
CASSLGQAWVGYTF
>TRBV7-9|NA|once|TRBJ2-7
TGTGCCAGCAGCACATCGGGATACGAGCAGTACTTC
CASSTSGYEQYF
>TRBV9|NA|few|TRBJ2-7
TGTGCCAGCAGCGTAGGTCCCGGGCAACTGGAGCAGTACTTC
CASSVGPGQLEQYF
>TRBV9|TRBD2|few|TRBJ2-3
TGTGCCAGCAGCGTAGCGGTGAGCGGGAGTTGGGGCACAGATACGCAGTATTTT
CASSVAVSGSWGTDTQYF
>TRBV30|NA|NA|TRBJ2-2
TGTGCCTGGAGTGGTCCAGGTTACACCGGGGAGCTGTTTTTT
CAWSGPGYTGELFF
>TRBV10-3|NA|NA|TRBJ2-3
TGTGCCATCAGTGAGTGGACAGATACGCAGTATTTT
CAISEWTDTQYF
>TRBV29-1|TRBD1|NA|TRBJ1-2
TGCAGCGTGGGACAGGGGATTAACTATGGCTACACCTTC
CSVGQGINYGYTF
>TRBV5-1|NA|NA|TRBJ1-1
TGCGCCAGCAGCTTGGATCCGGGACAGAACACTGAAGCTTTCTTT
CASSLDPGQNTEAFF